Each of the 16 T cell receptor beta chains below was sequenced from the same sample in a study of Tregs in tolerant kidney transplant recipients. Sequenced by immunoSEQ multiplex PCR; TCRdb stores in-frame clones only, minus some. The data show approximately 65,000 clones, 84% seen once. The sequencing input was CD4+ T cells from blood. The source is a human donor in good health.

This chain uses TRBV7-2 with TRBJ2-1, with a possible D match to TRBD2 (6 bases). The CDR3 sequence is 14 residues long. V gave up 1 base and J gave up 6 bases, with 10 bases separating them. In germline, CDR1 is SGHTA, CDR2 FQGNSA. CDR3 DNA: TGTGCCAGCAGCTTAGGGGAGGATCTCAATGAGCAGTTCTTC. Its translation is CASSLGEDLNEQFF.

The chain combines TRBV30 with TRBJ1-3, with D maybe TRBD1 (5 bases). Germline V gives CDR1 GTSNPN, CDR2 SVGIG (reference sequence). The CDR3 is 13 amino acids. Trimming shortened V by 8 bases and J by 0 bases, and 11 bases separated the two germline ends. CDR3 residues: CARRDLSGNTIYF. CDR3 DNA sequence: TGTGCCCGCAGGGACCTCTCTGGAAACACCATATATTTT.

The chain recombines TRBV21-1 with TRBJ2-7; TRBD2, as called in the table, went unchecked against the DNA. TRBV21-1 is designated a pseudogene. CDR3 size: 16 residues. CDR3 bases: TGTGCCAGCAGCAAAAACTTGCTTGACTTCATTTACGAGCAGTACTTC. This encodes CASSKNLLDFIYEQYF.

This rearrangement joins TRBV6-5 to TRBJ1-6; D gene ambiguous. Germline V gene data show CDR1 as MNHEY and CDR2 as SVGAGI. The CDR3 loop spans 12 amino acids. Trimming pared 6 bases from V and 7 bases from J, leaving 7 bases between. The CDR3 protein is CASRENNSPLHF. The CDR3 DNA reads as TGTGCCAGCAGGGAGAACAATTCACCCCTCCACTTT.

The rearrangement uses TRBV5-8 and TRBJ1-1; maybe TRBD1 (6 bases). The CDR3 covers 15 residues. CDR1 is SGHTS, CDR2 YDEGEE, per germline. Trimming cost V 4 bases and J 1 base, with 14 bases left between them. The CDR3: CASSPEGTRNTEAFF. The CDR3 DNA reads as TGTGCCAGCAGCCCGGAAGGGACAAGGAACACTGAAGCTTTCTTT.

The CDR3 nucleotides read TGTGCCAGTAAGGGCCGGGCTGGGGCCAACGTCCTGACTTTC. It is translated as CASKGRAGANVLTF. The rearrangement links TRBV19 to TRBJ2-6, with D uncertain. The CDR3 contains 14 residues. Germline V lookup: CDR1 LNHDA, CDR2 SQIVND (reference sequence). Trimming removed 7 bases from V and 2 bases from J, with 9 bases in between.

Notes on this clone: Because the CDR3's place on the DNA is in doubt, the DNA is left out and the CDR3 is given as listed by TCRdb. The chain uses TRBV5-4 and TRBJ1-2; the table's D gene call, TRBD1, was not cross checked with the DNA. Germline-derived CDR1 and CDR2 are SGHNT and YYREEE (reference sequence). 16 amino acids form the CDR3, both terminal residues included. The CDR3: CASSFGPGQGAVGYTF.

This clone was seen once. The chain employs TRBV5-6 and TRBJ2-7, with 8 bases fitting TRBD1. CDR1 and CDR2 from the germline V gene are SGHDT and YYEEEE. Trimming took 0 bases from V and 0 from J; bases not matched to a gene: 5. CDR3 length: 16 amino acids. Here the CDR3 reads CASSLEGQDYSYEQYF. The CDR3 DNA sequence: TGTGCCAGCAGCTTGGAGGGACAGGATTACTCCTACGAGCAGTACTTC.

The rearrangement joins TRBV5-6 to TRBJ2-2; D ambiguous. Germline V gene lookup returns CDR1 SGHDT and CDR2 YYEEEE. V was shortened by 6 bases and J by 10 bases, with 19 bases between the two germline ends. This CDR3 is built from 14 residues. The CDR3 DNA follows: TGTGCCAGCACCCGCCCCCCCGTGTCGGAGGAGCTGTTTTTT. This sequence encodes CASTRPPVSEELFF.

CDR3 loop: CASSFSGVGGREKLFF. The CDR3 bases are TGTGCCAGCAGTTTTTCTGGGGTAGGGGGGCGTGAAAAACTGTTTTTT. The chain joins TRBV27 to TRBJ1-4, with D possibly being TRBD1 (6 bases). CDR1 and CDR2 from the germline V gene are MNHEY and SMNVEV (reference sequence). CDR3 length: 16 residues. V was pared by 3 bases and J by 7 bases, with 18 bases between.

This clone turned up a few times. The chain has TRBV29-1 and TRBJ1-1; D might be TRBD1 (5 bases). Germline-derived CDR1 and CDR2 are SQVTM and ANQGSEA. This CDR3 contains 10 residues. The germline V and J ends were trimmed by 4 bases and 7 bases, with 7 bases remaining between them. The CDR3 DNA reads TGCAGCGTTGGACAGTTTGAAGCTTTCTTT. It encodes CSVGQFEAFF.

The chain uses TRBV5-1 and TRBJ1-6; TRBD1 aligns across 7 bases. The germline V gene has CDR1 SGHRS and CDR2 YFSETQ. This CDR3 is 15 amino acids long. Germline trimming cut 0 bases from V and 14 bases from J; bases unmatched to any gene: 11. In DNA, the CDR3 is TGCGCCAGCAGCTTGGAAGGGGGCGCCGGGGGGACCCTCCACTTT. It is translated as CASSLEGGAGGTLHF.

The V gene is TRBV7-6, the J gene TRBJ2-1; D not certain. The CDR3 consists of 11 residues. Germline values: CDR1 SGHVS, CDR2 FNYEAQ. Trimming stripped 1 base from V and 12 bases from J, with 7 bases between. The CDR3 DNA is TGTGCCAGCAGCTTAGACAACTTGCAGTTCTTC. Translating gives CASSLDNLQFF.

This rearrangement joins TRBV5-6 to TRBJ1-6; no firm D call. The CDR3 length is 14 residues. Trimming removed 4 bases from V and 11 bases from J, with 16 bases in between. Germline V gene lookup returns CDR1 SGHDT and CDR2 YYEEEE. CDR3 sequence (DNA): TGTGCCAGCAGCCAGCAGCTAGTGGGCGCACCCCTCCACTTT. Protein: CASSQQLVGAPLHF.

The chain carries TRBV28 and TRBJ1-2; 9 nucleotides align to TRBD1. The CDR3 totals 14 residues. Unmatched junction bases numbered 9, after V lost 6 bases and J lost 7 bases. Germline V gene data show CDR1 as MDHEN and CDR2 as SYDVKM. CDR3 bases: TGTGCCAGCAGCCTGACAGGGGGTTTGGTTGGCTACACCTTC. Residues: CASSLTGGLVGYTF.

This chain uses TRBV9 with TRBJ2-5; 8 bases are shared with TRBD2. The V gene's germline CDR1 is SGDLS and CDR2 YYNGEE. The V segment lost 3 bases and the J segment 4 bases; nucleotides outside the gene matches: 5. This CDR3 region has 14 residues. Written as DNA, the CDR3 is TGTGCCAGCAGCGGCGGGGGGCCCCGAGAGACCCAGTACTTC. It translates to CASSGGGPRETQYF.